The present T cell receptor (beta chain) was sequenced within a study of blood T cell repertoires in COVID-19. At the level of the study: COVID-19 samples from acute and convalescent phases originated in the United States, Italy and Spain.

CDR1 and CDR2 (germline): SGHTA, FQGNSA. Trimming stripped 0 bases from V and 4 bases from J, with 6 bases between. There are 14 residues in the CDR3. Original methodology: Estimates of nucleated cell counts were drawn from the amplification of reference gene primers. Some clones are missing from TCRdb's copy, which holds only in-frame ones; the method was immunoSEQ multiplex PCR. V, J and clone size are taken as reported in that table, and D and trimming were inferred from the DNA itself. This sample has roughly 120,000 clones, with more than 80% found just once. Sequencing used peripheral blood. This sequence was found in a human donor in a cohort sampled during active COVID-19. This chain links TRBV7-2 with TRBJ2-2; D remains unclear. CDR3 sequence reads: CASSLARSTGELFF. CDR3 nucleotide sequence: TGTGCCAGCAGCTTAGCTCGGAGCACCGGGGAGCTGTTTTTT.